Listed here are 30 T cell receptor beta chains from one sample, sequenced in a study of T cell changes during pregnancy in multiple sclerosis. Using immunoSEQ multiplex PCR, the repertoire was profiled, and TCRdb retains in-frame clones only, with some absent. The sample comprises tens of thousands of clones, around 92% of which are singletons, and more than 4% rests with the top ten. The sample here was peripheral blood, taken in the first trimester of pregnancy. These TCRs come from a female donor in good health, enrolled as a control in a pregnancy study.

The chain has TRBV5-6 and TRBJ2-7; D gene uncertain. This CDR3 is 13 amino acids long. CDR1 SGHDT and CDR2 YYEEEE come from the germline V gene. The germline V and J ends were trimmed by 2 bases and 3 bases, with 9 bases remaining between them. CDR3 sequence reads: CASSFSSGYEQYF. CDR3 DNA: TGTGCCAGCAGCTTCAGCTCGGGCTACGAGCAGTACTTC.

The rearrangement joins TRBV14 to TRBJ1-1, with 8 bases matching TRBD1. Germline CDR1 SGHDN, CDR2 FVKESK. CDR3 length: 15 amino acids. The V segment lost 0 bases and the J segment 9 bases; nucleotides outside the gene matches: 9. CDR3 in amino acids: CASSQDRGLGDKAFF. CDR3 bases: TGTGCCAGCAGCCAAGACAGGGGGCTCGGGGATAAAGCTTTCTTT.

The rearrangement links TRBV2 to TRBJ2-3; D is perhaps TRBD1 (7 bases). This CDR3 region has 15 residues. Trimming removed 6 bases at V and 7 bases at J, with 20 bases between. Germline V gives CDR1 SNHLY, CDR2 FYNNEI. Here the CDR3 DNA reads TGTGCCAGCAGCCCCCAGGGGGGTGGTGGAAATACGCAGTATTTT. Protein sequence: CASSPQGGGGNTQYF.

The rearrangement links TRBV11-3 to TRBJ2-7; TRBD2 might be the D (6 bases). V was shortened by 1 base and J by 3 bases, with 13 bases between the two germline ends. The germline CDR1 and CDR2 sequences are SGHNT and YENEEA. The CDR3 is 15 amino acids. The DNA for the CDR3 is TGTGCCAGCAGCTTAGGTGCGGGGTCCCTCTACGAGCAGTACTTC. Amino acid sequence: CASSLGAGSLYEQYF. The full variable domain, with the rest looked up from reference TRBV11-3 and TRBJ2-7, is EAGVVQSPRYKIIEKKQPVAFWCNPISGHNTLYWYLQNLGQGPELLIRYENEEAVDDSQLPKDRFSAERLKGVDSTLKIQPAELGDSAVYLCASSLGAGSLYEQYFGPGTRLTVT.

This chain's CDR3 is CASSSLAEAFF. DNA for the CDR3: TGTGCCAGCAGCTCCCTCGCTGAAGCTTTCTTT. The chain employs TRBV5-6 and TRBJ1-1; D not resolved. Germline CDR1 and CDR2: SGHDT and YYEEEE. There are 11 residues in the CDR3. Between the trimmed V and J ends, which lost 3 bases and 6 bases, there was a span of 6 bases. Drawing the rest from reference TRBV5-6 and TRBJ1-1, the complete variable domain is DAGVTQSPTHLIKTRGQQVTLRCSPKSGHDTVSWYQQALGQGPQFIFQYYEEEERQRGNFPDRFSGHQFPNYSSELNVNALLLGDSALYLCASSSLAEAFFGQGTRLTVV.

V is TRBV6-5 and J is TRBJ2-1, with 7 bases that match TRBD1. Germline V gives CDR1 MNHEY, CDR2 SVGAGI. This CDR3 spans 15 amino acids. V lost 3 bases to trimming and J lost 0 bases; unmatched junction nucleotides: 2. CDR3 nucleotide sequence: TGTGCCAGCAGTTATGCAGGGGGCTCCTACAATGAGCAGTTCTTC. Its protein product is CASSYAGGSYNEQFF.

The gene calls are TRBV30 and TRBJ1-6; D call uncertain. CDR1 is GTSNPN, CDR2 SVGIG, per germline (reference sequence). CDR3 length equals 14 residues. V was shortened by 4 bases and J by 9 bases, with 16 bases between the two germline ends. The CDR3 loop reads CAWIRPGYVSPLHF. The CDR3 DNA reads TGTGCCTGGATTAGGCCGGGTTATGTTTCACCCCTCCACTTT.

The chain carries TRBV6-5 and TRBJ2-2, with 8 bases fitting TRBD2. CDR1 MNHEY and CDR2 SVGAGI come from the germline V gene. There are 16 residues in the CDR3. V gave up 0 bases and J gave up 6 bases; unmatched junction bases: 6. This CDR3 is CASSYSWTSLPGELFF. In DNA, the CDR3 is TGTGCCAGCAGTTACTCCTGGACTAGCCTTCCCGGGGAGCTGTTTTTT.

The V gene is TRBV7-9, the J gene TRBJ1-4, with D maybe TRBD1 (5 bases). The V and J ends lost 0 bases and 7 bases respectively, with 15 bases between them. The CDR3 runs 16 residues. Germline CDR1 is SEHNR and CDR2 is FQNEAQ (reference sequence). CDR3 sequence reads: CASSLALAMGGEKLFF. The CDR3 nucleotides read TGTGCCAGCAGCTTAGCCCTGGCCATGGGGGGTGAAAAACTGTTTTTT.

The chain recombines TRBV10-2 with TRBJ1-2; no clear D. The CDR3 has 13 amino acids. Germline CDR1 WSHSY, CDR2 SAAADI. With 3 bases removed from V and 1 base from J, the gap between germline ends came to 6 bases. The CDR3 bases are TGCGCCAGCAGTGACGGGATTAACTATGGCTACACCTTC. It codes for CASSDGINYGYTF.

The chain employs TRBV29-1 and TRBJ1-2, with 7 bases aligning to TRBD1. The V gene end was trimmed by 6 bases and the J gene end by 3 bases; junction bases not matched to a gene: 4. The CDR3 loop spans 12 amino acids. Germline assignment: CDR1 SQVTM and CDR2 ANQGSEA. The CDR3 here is CSVRQGDYGYTF. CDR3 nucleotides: TGCAGCGTCCGACAGGGCGACTATGGCTACACCTTC.

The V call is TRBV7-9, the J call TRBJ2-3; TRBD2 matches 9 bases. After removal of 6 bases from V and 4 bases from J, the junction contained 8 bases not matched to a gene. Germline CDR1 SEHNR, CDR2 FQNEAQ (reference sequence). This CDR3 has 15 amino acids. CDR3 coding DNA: TGTGCCAGCAGTCTAGGTGGGACTAGCTCAGATACGCAGTATTTT. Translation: CASSLGGTSSDTQYF.

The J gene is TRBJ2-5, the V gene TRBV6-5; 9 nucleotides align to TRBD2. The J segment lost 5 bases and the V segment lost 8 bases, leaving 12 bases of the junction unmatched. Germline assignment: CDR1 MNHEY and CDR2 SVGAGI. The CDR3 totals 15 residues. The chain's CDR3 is CASGGIAGVGETQYF. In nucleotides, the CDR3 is TGTGCCAGCGGGGGGATAGCGGGAGTAGGTGAGACCCAGTACTTC.

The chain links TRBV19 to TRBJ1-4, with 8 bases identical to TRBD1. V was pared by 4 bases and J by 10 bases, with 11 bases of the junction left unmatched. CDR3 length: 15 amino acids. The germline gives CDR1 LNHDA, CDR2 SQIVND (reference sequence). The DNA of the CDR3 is TGTGCCAGTAGTAGCGGGACCCAGGGGGCGCGAAAACTGTTTTTT. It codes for CASSSGTQGARKLFF.

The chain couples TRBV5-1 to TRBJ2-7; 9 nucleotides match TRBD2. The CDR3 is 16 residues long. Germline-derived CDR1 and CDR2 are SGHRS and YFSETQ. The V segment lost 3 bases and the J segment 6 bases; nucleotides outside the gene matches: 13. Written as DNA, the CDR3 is TGCGCCAGCAGCTCGGTACTAGCGGGCGGGGGCGGCGAGCAGTACTTC. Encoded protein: CASSSVLAGGGGEQYF.

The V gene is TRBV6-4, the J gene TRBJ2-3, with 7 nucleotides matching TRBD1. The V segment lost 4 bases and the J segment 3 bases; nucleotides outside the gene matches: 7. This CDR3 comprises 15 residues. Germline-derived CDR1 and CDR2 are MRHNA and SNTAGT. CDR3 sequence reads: CASSVTDRTTDTQYF. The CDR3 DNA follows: TGTGCCAGCAGTGTCACGGACAGGACGACAGATACGCAGTATTTT.

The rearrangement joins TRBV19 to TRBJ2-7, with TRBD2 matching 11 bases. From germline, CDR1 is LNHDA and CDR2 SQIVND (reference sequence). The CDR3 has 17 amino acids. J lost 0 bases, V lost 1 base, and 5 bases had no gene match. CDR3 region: CASSIGRLAGGSYEQYF. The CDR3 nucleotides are TGTGCCAGTAGTATAGGCCGCCTAGCGGGAGGCTCCTACGAGCAGTACTTC.

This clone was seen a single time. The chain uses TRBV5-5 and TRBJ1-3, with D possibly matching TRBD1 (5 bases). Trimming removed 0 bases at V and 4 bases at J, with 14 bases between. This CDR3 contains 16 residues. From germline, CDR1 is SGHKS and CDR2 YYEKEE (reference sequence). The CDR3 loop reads CASSLALTRAGNTIYF. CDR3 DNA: TGTGCCAGCAGCTTGGCCCTTACCAGGGCCGGAAACACCATATATTTT.

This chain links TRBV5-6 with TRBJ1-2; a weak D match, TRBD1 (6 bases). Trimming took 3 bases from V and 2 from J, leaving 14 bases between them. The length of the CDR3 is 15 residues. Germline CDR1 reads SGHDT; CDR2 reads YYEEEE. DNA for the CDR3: TGTGCCAGCAGCTATCGACAGGCGACCAACTATGGCTACACCTTC. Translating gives CASSYRQATNYGYTF.

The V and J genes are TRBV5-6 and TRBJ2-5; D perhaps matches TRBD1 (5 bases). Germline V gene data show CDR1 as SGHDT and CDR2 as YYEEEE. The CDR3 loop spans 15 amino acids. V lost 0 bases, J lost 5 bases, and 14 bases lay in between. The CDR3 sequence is CASSLDAGPGETQYF. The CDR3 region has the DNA TGTGCCAGCAGCTTGGATGCAGGGCCAGGGGAGACCCAGTACTTC.

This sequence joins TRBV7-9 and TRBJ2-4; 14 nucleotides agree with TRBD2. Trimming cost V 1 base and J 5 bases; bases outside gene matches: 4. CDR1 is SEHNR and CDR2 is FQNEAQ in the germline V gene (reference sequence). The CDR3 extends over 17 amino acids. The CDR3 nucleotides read TGTGCCAGCAGCTTAGGGGCGGGACTAGCGGGAGAAAACATTCAGTACTTC. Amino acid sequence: CASSLGAGLAGENIQYF.

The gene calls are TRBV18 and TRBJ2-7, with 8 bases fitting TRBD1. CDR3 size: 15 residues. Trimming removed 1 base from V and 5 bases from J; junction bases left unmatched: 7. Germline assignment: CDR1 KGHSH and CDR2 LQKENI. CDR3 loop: CASSPRQGAPNEQYF. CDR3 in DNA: TGTGCCAGCTCACCACGCCAGGGGGCGCCGAACGAGCAGTACTTC.

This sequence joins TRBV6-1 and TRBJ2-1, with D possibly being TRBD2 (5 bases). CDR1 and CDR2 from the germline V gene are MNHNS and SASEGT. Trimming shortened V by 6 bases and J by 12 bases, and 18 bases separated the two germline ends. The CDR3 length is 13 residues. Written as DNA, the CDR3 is TGTGCCAGCAGGAACCCCTCCCGGGGTCGGCAGTTCTTC. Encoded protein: CASRNPSRGRQFF.

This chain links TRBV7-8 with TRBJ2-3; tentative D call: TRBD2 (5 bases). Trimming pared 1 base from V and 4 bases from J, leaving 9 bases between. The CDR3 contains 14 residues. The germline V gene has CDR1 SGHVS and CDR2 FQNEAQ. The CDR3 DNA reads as TGTGCCAGCAGCTTAGGTCGGGAAGCAGATACGCAGTATTTT. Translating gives CASSLGREADTQYF.

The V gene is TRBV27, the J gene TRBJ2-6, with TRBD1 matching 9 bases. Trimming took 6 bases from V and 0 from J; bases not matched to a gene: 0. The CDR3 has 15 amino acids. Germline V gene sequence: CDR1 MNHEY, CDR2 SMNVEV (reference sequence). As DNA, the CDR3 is TGTGCCAGCAGGACAGGGGGCTCTGGGGCCAACGTCCTGACTTTC. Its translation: CASRTGGSGANVLTF.

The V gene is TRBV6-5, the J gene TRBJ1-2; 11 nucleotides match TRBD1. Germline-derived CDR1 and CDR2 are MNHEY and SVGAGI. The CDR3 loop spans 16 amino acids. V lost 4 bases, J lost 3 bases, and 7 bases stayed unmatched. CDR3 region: CASSFRTGGVDYGYTF. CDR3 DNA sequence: TGTGCCAGCAGTTTTAGGACAGGGGGCGTGGACTATGGCTACACCTTC.

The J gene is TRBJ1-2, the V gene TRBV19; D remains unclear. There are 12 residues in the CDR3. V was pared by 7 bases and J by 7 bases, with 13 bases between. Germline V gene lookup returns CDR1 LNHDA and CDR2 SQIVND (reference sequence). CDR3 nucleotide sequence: TGTGCCAGTACCCGACCCGGAGGTGGCTACACCTTC. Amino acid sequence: CASTRPGGGYTF.

The CDR3 region is CASSLLGQGGNQPQHF. The CDR3 nucleotides are TGTGCCAGCTCACTACTCGGACAGGGAGGCAATCAGCCCCAGCATTTT. This rearrangement joins TRBV18 to TRBJ1-5, with 8 bases aligning to TRBD1. J gave up 2 bases and V 4 bases, and 7 bases lay outside the gene matches. This CDR3 comprises 16 residues. Per germline, CDR1 KGHSH and CDR2 LQKENI.

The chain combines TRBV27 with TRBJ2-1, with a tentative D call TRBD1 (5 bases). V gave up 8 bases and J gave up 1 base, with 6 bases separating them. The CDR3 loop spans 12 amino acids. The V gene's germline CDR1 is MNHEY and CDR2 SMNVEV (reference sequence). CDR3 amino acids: CASQGSYNEQFF. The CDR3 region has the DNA TGTGCCAGCCAGGGTTCCTACAATGAGCAGTTCTTC.

CDR3 sequence reads: CSARVRGEAFF. Here the CDR3 DNA reads TGCAGTGCTAGAGTGAGAGGAGAAGCTTTCTTT. The rearrangement links TRBV20-1 to TRBJ1-1; D remains ambiguous. V was cut by 1 base and J by 8 bases, with 8 bases left in between. This CDR3 contains 11 residues. Germline CDR1 DFQATT, CDR2 SNEGSKA (reference sequence).